This TCR beta chain was recovered during a study of blood T cell repertoires in COVID-19. The wider study: Acute and convalescent COVID-19 samples came from the United States, Italy and Spain. T cells, B-cell-depleted T cells, or PBMCs supplied cDNA or gDNA.

J gave up 8 bases and V 0 bases, and 0 bases lay outside the gene matches. The CDR3 is 13 residues long. In the original analysis: By means of reference gene primer amplification, nucleated cell counts were estimated. TCRdb's table, derived via immunoSEQ multiplex PCR, lists solely in-frame clones and lacks some. D and trimming were read from the DNA, whereas the V and J calls and clone size are those reported in that table. The table includes about 35,000 clones, 82% detected once. Material for sequencing was peripheral blood. This sequence was found in a man older than 75 with active or convalescent COVID-19. The genes are TRBV12-3 or TRBV12-4 and TRBJ2-1; 8 bases align to TRBD2. CDR3 sequence reads: CASSLAAGDEQFF. The CDR3 bases are TGTGCCAGCAGTTTAGCAGCGGGAGATGAGCAGTTCTTC.